This is a list of T cell receptor beta chains from one sample in a study of shared clonotypes between healthy human individuals. The protocol was immunoSEQ multiplex PCR, while the TCRdb copy is restricted to in-frame clones and leaves out a portion. The sample holds under 2,000,000 clones, less than 95% seen once. Input material: naive CD8+ T cells sorted from blood. These receptors were taken from a man younger than 35 in good health. Both conserved end residues are part of each CDR3. A D gene is named only where the DNA matches it firmly. Clone sizes are given selectively: once, few, many, or a class where the clone is expanded.

v_gene: TRBV9
j_gene: TRBJ2-7
d_gene: .
abundance: .
CDR3aa: CASSVAGTDPYEQYF
CDR3nt: TGTGCCAGCAGCGTAGCCGGGACTGACCCCTACGAGCAGTACTTC

v_gene: TRBV28
j_gene: TRBJ1-5
d_gene: .
abundance: .
CDR3aa: CASSLGGYSNQPQHF
CDR3nt: TGTGCCAGCAGTTTAGGGGGTTATAGCAATCAGCCCCAGCATTTT

v_gene: TRBV11-2
j_gene: TRBJ1-3
d_gene: .
abundance: .
CDR3aa: CASSSGTPGNTIYF
CDR3nt: TGTGCCAGCAGCTCCGGGACTCCCGGAAACACCATATATTTT

v_gene: TRBV12-2
j_gene: TRBJ1-1
d_gene: .
abundance: .
CDR3aa: CASRSTGWDMNTEAFF
CDR3nt: TGTGCAAGTCGCTCTACAGGGTGGGACATGAACACTGAAGCTTTCTTT

v_gene: TRBV19
j_gene: TRBJ1-1
d_gene: .
abundance: .
CDR3aa: CASSIFHEAFF
CDR3nt: TGTGCCAGTAGTATCTTCCATGAAGCTTTCTTT

v_gene: TRBV27
j_gene: TRBJ2-7
d_gene: .
abundance: .
CDR3aa: CASSPFGANEQYF
CDR3nt: TGTGCCAGCAGTCCCTTTGGGGCCAACGAGCAGTACTTC

v_gene: TRBV19
j_gene: TRBJ1-1
d_gene: .
abundance: .
CDR3aa: CASSIGANTEAFF
CDR3nt: TGTGCCAGTAGTATAGGAGCGAACACTGAAGCTTTCTTT

v_gene: TRBV19
j_gene: TRBJ1-1
d_gene: .
abundance: once
CDR3aa: CASTGWEDTEAFF
CDR3nt: TGTGCCAGTACTGGTTGGGAAGACACTGAAGCTTTCTTT

v_gene: TRBV27
j_gene: TRBJ1-1
d_gene: TRBD1
abundance: .
CDR3aa: CARDREGEAFF
CDR3nt: TGTGCCCGAGACAGGGAGGGAGAAGCTTTCTTT

v_gene: TRBV13
j_gene: TRBJ1-2
d_gene: TRBD1
abundance: .
CDR3aa: CASSPPDRGHGYTF
CDR3nt: TGTGCCAGCAGCCCCCCCGACAGGGGGCATGGCTACACCTTC

v_gene: TRBV5-1
j_gene: TRBJ1-6
d_gene: .
abundance: .
CDR3aa: CASSLGRDSPLHF
CDR3nt: TGCGCCAGCAGCTTGGGGCGGGATTCACCCCTCCACTTT

v_gene: TRBV7-2
j_gene: TRBJ2-3
d_gene: TRBD2
abundance: .
CDR3aa: CASSLTGGFSDTQYF
CDR3nt: TGTGCCAGCAGCTTAACGGGAGGGTTTTCAGATACGCAGTATTTT

v_gene: TRBV5-6
j_gene: TRBJ2-7
d_gene: .
abundance: .
CDR3aa: CASSLVGNEQYF
CDR3nt: TGTGCCAGCAGCTTGGTAGGGAACGAGCAGTACTTC

v_gene: TRBV9
j_gene: TRBJ1-3
d_gene: .
abundance: .
CDR3aa: CASSVDGTSGNTIYF
CDR3nt: TGTGCCAGCAGCGTAGACGGCACTTCGGGGAACACCATATATTTT

v_gene: TRBV5-5
j_gene: TRBJ1-1
d_gene: TRBD1
abundance: .
CDR3aa: CASSLQGLGTEAFF
CDR3nt: TGTGCCAGCAGCTTACAGGGGTTGGGCACTGAAGCTTTCTTT

v_gene: TRBV25-1
j_gene: TRBJ1-1
d_gene: .
abundance: .
CDR3aa: CASGQWGNTEAFF
CDR3nt: TGTGCCAGCGGTCAGTGGGGGAACACTGAAGCTTTCTTT

v_gene: TRBV7-9
j_gene: TRBJ2-7
d_gene: .
abundance: .
CDR3aa: CASSLGDNEQYF
CDR3nt: TGTGCCAGCAGCTTAGGAGATAACGAGCAGTACTTC

v_gene: TRBV29-1
j_gene: TRBJ2-1
d_gene: TRBD1
abundance: .
CDR3aa: CSGPPGQGTDEQFF
CDR3nt: TGCAGCGGTCCTCCGGGACAGGGTACCGATGAGCAGTTCTTC

v_gene: TRBV6-6
j_gene: TRBJ2-3
d_gene: .
abundance: once
CDR3aa: CASSPWVTTDTQYF
CDR3nt: TGTGCCAGCTCCCCATGGGTGACCACAGATACGCAGTATTTT

v_gene: TRBV27
j_gene: TRBJ2-7
d_gene: .
abundance: .
CDR3aa: CASSLTARYEQYF
CDR3nt: TGTGCCAGCAGTTTAACGGCGAGATACGAGCAGTACTTC

v_gene: TRBV5-1
j_gene: TRBJ1-3
d_gene: .
abundance: .
CDR3aa: CASSLEAALGNTIYF
CDR3nt: TGCGCCAGCAGCTTGGAGGCAGCTCTTGGAAACACCATATATTTT

v_gene: TRBV11-2
j_gene: TRBJ2-7
d_gene: .
abundance: .
CDR3aa: CASSLVGGGTTYEQYF
CDR3nt: TGTGCCAGCAGCTTAGTTGGAGGGGGCACAACCTACGAGCAGTACTTC

v_gene: TRBV10-1
j_gene: TRBJ2-7
d_gene: TRBD1
abundance: .
CDR3aa: CASSAGQGPYEQYF
CDR3nt: TGCGCCAGCAGCGCGGGACAGGGACCCTACGAGCAGTACTTC

v_gene: TRBV4-3
j_gene: TRBJ1-2
d_gene: .
abundance: .
CDR3aa: CASSRRGVSYGYTF
CDR3nt: TGCGCCAGCAGCCGCCGAGGGGTCAGCTATGGCTACACCTTC

v_gene: TRBV4-1
j_gene: TRBJ2-1
d_gene: TRBD2
abundance: .
CDR3aa: CASSQDLGSGGAGAMDEQFF
CDR3nt: TGCGCCAGCAGCCAAGATCTGGGTAGCGGGGGGGCCGGGGCCATGGATGAGCAGTTCTTC

v_gene: TRBV4-1
j_gene: TRBJ2-1
d_gene: .
abundance: .
CDR3aa: CASSQDPGSYNEQFF
CDR3nt: TGCGCCAGCAGCCAAGATCCGGGGTCCTACAATGAGCAGTTCTTC

v_gene: TRBV7-9
j_gene: TRBJ2-2
d_gene: .
abundance: .
CDR3aa: CASSLGSLNTGELFF
CDR3nt: TGTGCCAGCAGCTTGGGCAGCTTGAACACCGGGGAGCTGTTTTTT

v_gene: TRBV6-5
j_gene: TRBJ1-2
d_gene: .
abundance: .
CDR3aa: CASSYLTYGGYTF
CDR3nt: TGTGCCAGCAGTTACCTGACCTACGGTGGCTACACCTTC

v_gene: TRBV30
j_gene: TRBJ2-7
d_gene: .
abundance: once
CDR3aa: CASLAGAYEQYF
CDR3nt: TGTGCCTCCCTAGCCGGGGCCTACGAGCAGTACTTC

v_gene: TRBV11-1
j_gene: TRBJ2-3
d_gene: .
abundance: .
CDR3aa: CASSPVGEGGTDTQYF
CDR3nt: TGTGCCAGCAGCCCTGTGGGGGAGGGGGGCACAGATACGCAGTATTTT

v_gene: TRBV4-1
j_gene: TRBJ1-1
d_gene: .
abundance: .
CDR3aa: CASSQVGGTEAFF
CDR3nt: TGCGCCAGCAGCCAAGTTGGGGGCACTGAAGCTTTCTTT

v_gene: TRBV4-1
j_gene: TRBJ2-3
d_gene: .
abundance: .
CDR3aa: CASSQGATTDTQYF
CDR3nt: TGCGCCAGCAGCCAAGGAGCGACCACAGATACGCAGTATTTT

v_gene: TRBV28
j_gene: TRBJ2-7
d_gene: .
abundance: .
CDR3aa: CASSLRGFSYEQYF
CDR3nt: TGTGCCAGCAGTTTAAGGGGTTTTTCCTACGAGCAGTACTTC

v_gene: TRBV10-2
j_gene: TRBJ1-1
d_gene: TRBD1
abundance: .
CDR3aa: CASRVTGGHTEAFF
CDR3nt: TGCGCCAGCAGGGTGACAGGGGGCCACACTGAAGCTTTCTTT

v_gene: TRBV6-1
j_gene: TRBJ2-2
d_gene: TRBD2
abundance: .
CDR3aa: CASSEESRGAGVYTGELFF
CDR3nt: TGTGCCAGCAGTGAAGAATCCCGAGGAGCGGGGGTATATACCGGGGAGCTGTTTTTT

v_gene: TRBV2
j_gene: TRBJ2-3
d_gene: TRBD2
abundance: .
CDR3aa: CASSEIFGGGSTDTQYF
CDR3nt: TGTGCCAGCAGTGAAATCTTTGGCGGGGGGTCGACAGATACGCAGTATTTT

v_gene: TRBV5-1
j_gene: TRBJ2-5
d_gene: .
abundance: .
CDR3aa: CASSLGQLLQETQYF
CDR3nt: TGCGCCAGCAGCTTGGGACAGTTACTTCAAGAGACCCAGTACTTC

v_gene: TRBV27
j_gene: TRBJ1-5
d_gene: .
abundance: .
CDR3aa: CASGVRSQPQHF
CDR3nt: TGTGCCAGCGGGGTAAGGTCCCAGCCCCAGCATTTT

v_gene: TRBV29-1
j_gene: TRBJ2-4
d_gene: .
abundance: .
CDR3aa: CSVVERIAKNIQYF
CDR3nt: TGCAGCGTGGTTGAGCGAATAGCCAAAAACATTCAGTACTTC

v_gene: TRBV27
j_gene: TRBJ1-1
d_gene: .
abundance: .
CDR3aa: CASRLTGNTEAFF
CDR3nt: TGTGCCAGCAGGTTGACAGGTAACACTGAAGCTTTCTTT

v_gene: TRBV2
j_gene: TRBJ1-1
d_gene: .
abundance: .
CDR3aa: CASRGGEAFF
CDR3nt: TGTGCCAGCAGGGGGGGGGAAGCTTTCTTT

v_gene: TRBV5-4
j_gene: TRBJ2-7
d_gene: TRBD1
abundance: .
CDR3aa: CASSPDRFFYEQYF
CDR3nt: TGTGCCAGCAGCCCGGACAGGTTCTTCTACGAGCAGTACTTC